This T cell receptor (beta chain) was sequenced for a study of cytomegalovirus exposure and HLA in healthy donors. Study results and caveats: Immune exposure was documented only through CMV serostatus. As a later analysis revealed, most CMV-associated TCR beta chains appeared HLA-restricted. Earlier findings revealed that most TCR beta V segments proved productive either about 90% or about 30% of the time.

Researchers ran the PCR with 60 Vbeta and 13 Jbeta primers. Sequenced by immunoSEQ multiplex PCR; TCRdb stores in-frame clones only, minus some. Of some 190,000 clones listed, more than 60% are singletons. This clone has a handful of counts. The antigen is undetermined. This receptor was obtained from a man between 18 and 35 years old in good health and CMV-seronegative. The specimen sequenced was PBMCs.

DNA of the CDR3: TGTGCCAGCAGTCCCGGACAACCCATGAACACTGAAGCTTTCTTT. This sequence encodes CASSPGQPMNTEAFF. The V gene is TRBV6-6, the J gene TRBJ1-1; TRBD1 is a possible D gene (5 bases). Trimming stripped 5 bases from V and 0 bases from J, with 13 bases between. The germline gives CDR1 MNHNY, CDR2 SVGAGI (reference sequence). The CDR3 is made up of 15 amino acids.